This passage covers 7 T cell receptor beta chains from one sample sequenced in a study of T cell responses to AZD1222 COVID-19 vaccine. Repertoires were generated with immunoSEQ multiplex PCR, while TCRdb's copy carries only in-frame clones and drops some. Among about 150,000 clones listed, around 90% were seen once. The material was peripheral blood, obtained 28 days after the second AZD1222 dose. Receptors were obtained from an adult who received the AZD1222 COVID-19 vaccine.

In nucleotides, the CDR3 is TGTGCCAGCATCGGAGGGGGACCAGGGGTTTATGGCTACACCTTC. Protein product: CASIGGGPGVYGYTF. J is TRBJ1-2 and V is TRBV2, with D perhaps matching TRBD1 (6 bases). CDR1 SNHLY and CDR2 FYNNEI come from the germline V gene. Trimming removed 7 bases at V and 5 bases at J, with 20 bases between. CDR3 length: 15 amino acids. Complete variable domain (other parts from reference TRBV2 and TRBJ1-2): EPEVTQTPSHQVTQMGQEVILRCVPISNHLYFYWYRQILGQKVEFLVSFYNNEISEKSEIFDDQFSVERPDGSNFTLKIRSTKLEDSAMYFCASIGGGPGVYGYTFGSGTRLTVV.

This clone was seen a single time. The chain is built from TRBV24-1 and TRBJ2-5; D ambiguous. The CDR3 has 17 amino acids. V lost 0 bases to trimming and J lost 1 base, with 14 bases between them. Germline CDR1 and CDR2: KGHDR and SFDVKD. The CDR3 loop is CATSDLMDGNPQETQYF. CDR3 nucleotide sequence: TGTGCCACCAGTGATTTGATGGACGGCAACCCCCAAGAGACCCAGTACTTC.

The chain employs TRBV7-9 and TRBJ2-1; 8 bases fit TRBD2. Losses at the gene ends were 7 bases for V and 7 bases for J; bases not matched to a gene: 12. The CDR3 extends over 15 amino acids. Germline CDR1 SEHNR, CDR2 FQNEAQ (reference sequence). The CDR3 region is CASTPGGRPGNEQFF. The CDR3 DNA reads as TGTGCCAGCACCCCTGGCGGGAGGCCGGGGAATGAGCAGTTCTTC. Drawing the rest from reference TRBV7-9 and TRBJ2-1, the complete variable domain is DTGVSQNPRHKITKRGQNVTFRCDPISEHNRLYWYRQTLGQGPEFLTYFQNEAQLEKSRLLSDRFSAERPKGSFSTLEIQRTEQGDSAMYLCASTPGGRPGNEQFFGPGTRLTVL.

The chain joins TRBV5-4 to TRBJ1-1, with D possibly matching TRBD1 (6 bases). The CDR3 totals 14 residues. Germline V gene data show CDR1 as SGHNT and CDR2 as YYREEE (reference sequence). V gave up 7 bases and J gave up 1 base, with 14 bases separating them. The CDR3 DNA reads as TGTGCCAGCGGCTCTGGGACATGGAACACTGAAGCTTTCTTT. It encodes CASGSGTWNTEAFF.

The V gene is TRBV18, the J gene TRBJ1-3; D unresolved. Germline values: CDR1 KGHSH, CDR2 LQKENI. The CDR3 sequence is 14 residues long. Trimming stripped 10 bases from V and 1 base from J, with 14 bases between. The CDR3 is CATYLAGSGNTIYF. In DNA, the CDR3 is TGTGCCACCTACTTGGCGGGGTCTGGAAACACCATATATTTT.

The genes are TRBV11-2 and TRBJ2-5; D call uncertain. CDR3 length: 14 residues. The germline V gene has CDR1 SGHAT and CDR2 FQNNGV. Deletions cut 2 bases from V and 5 bases from J, with 12 bases between. The CDR3 here is CASSLMSLGETQYF. In DNA, the CDR3 is TGTGCCAGCAGCTTAATGTCTTTAGGGGAGACCCAGTACTTC.

The CDR3 loop reads CASSRPDITEAFF. The CDR3, as DNA: TGTGCCAGCAGTCGTCCCGACATCACTGAAGCTTTCTTT. V usage is TRBV6-6 and J usage is TRBJ1-1; D is undetermined. The V gene lost 5 bases and the J gene lost 4 bases, with 11 bases spanning the gap. Germline-derived CDR1 and CDR2 are MNHNY and SVGAGI (reference sequence). CDR3 length: 13 residues.